This T cell receptor (beta chain) was profiled in a study of identical twins. Carrying unique molecular identifiers, the cDNA also gained a universal primer site through template switching. MiXCR was run by TCRdb on the 5' RACE reads, yielding one entry per CDR3 protein. The sample has fewer than 650,000 distinct CDR3 sequences; under 8.5% are singletons. The CDR3 contains 13 residues. Per the germline V gene, CDR1 is SGHDT and CDR2 is YYEEEE. V was trimmed by 10 bases and J by 0 bases, leaving 11 bases between them. Study-wide findings and caveats: Out-of-frame TCR alpha sharing in monozygotic twins exceeded recombination model predictions.

On this clonotype itself: What it recognizes is unknown.

These data also formed part of another study, on yellow fever vaccine responses in identical twins. That source adds: Among the twins, the vaccine T cell response reportedly seemed partly convergent and partly personalized.

The source of this sequence is a woman aged 18-30 years in good health. Sample: PBMCs. The J gene is TRBJ1-3, the V gene TRBV5-6; D not certain. The DNA for the CDR3 is TGTGCCTGCAAACCAAGCTCTGGAAACACCATATATTTT. This codes for CACKPSSGNTIYF.